This TCR beta chain stems from a study of blood T cell repertoires in COVID-19. Profiled with immunoSEQ multiplex PCR; TCRdb holds only in-frame clones, not every one. The sample contains approximately 160,000 clones, more than 85% of which appear only once. The table lists this clone with a few counts. The CDR3 is 14 amino acids. The germline V and J ends were trimmed by 3 bases and 2 bases, with 10 bases remaining between them. Germline V gives CDR1 LNHDA, CDR2 SQIVND (reference sequence). This clonotype was obtained from a woman aged 45-65 years who had recovered from COVID-19. The material sequenced was PBMCs or T cells enriched from blood (not recorded which). The gene calls are TRBV19 and TRBJ1-2; D not resolved. The CDR3 nucleotides are TGTGCCAGTAGTATGGTATCGGGGAACTATGGCTACACCTTC. It translates to CASSMVSGNYGYTF.